The 22 T cell receptor beta chains below come from one sample, sequenced in a study of shared clonotypes between healthy human individuals. CD45RO-negative CD8 cells positively selected for CCR7 made up the naive population, which excluded terminally differentiated effector memory CD45RA+ cells. Clones were read by immunoSEQ multiplex PCR, and TCRdb kept only the in-frame ones, dropping some. The table shows about 1,800,000 clones, with 85% to 95% occurring only once. What was sequenced was naive CD8+ T cells sorted from blood. Every receptor here comes from a young man in good health.

The chain couples TRBV27 to TRBJ1-1; D gene uncertain. The CDR3 covers 14 residues. Germline V gives CDR1 MNHEY, CDR2 SMNVEV (reference sequence). V gave up 3 bases and J gave up 0 bases, with 8 bases separating them. CDR3 residues: CASSFRLMNTEAFF. DNA for the CDR3: TGTGCCAGCAGTTTCCGTCTCATGAACACTGAAGCTTTCTTT.

The chain has TRBV7-2 and TRBJ2-7, with D perhaps TRBD1 (6 bases). The CDR3 consists of 17 residues. V was clipped by 4 bases and J by 0 bases, with 19 bases between them. The germline V gene has CDR1 SGHTA and CDR2 FQGNSA. This chain's CDR3 is CASSSQGGGPSSYEQYF. CDR3 coding DNA: TGTGCCAGCAGCTCACAGGGCGGCGGGCCGAGCTCCTACGAGCAGTACTTC.

The J gene is TRBJ1-1, the V gene TRBV7-9; a weak D match, TRBD1 (5 bases). The V and J ends lost 3 bases and 1 base respectively, with 12 bases between them. CDR3 length equals 15 residues. Germline CDR1 reads SEHNR; CDR2 reads FQNEAQ (reference sequence). The CDR3 protein is CASSFIGHPNTEAFF. The CDR3 nucleotides are TGTGCCAGCAGCTTTATTGGACACCCGAACACTGAAGCTTTCTTT.

The chain employs TRBV15 and TRBJ2-7; D unclear. This CDR3 is 16 amino acids long. V dropped 0 bases and J dropped 5 bases, with 17 bases sitting between them. The V gene's germline CDR1 is LNHNV and CDR2 YYDKDF (reference sequence). The CDR3, as DNA: TGTGCCACCAGCAGAGACTCCGAAGCTCTATTCGACGAGCAGTACTTC. The encoded protein is CATSRDSEALFDEQYF.

This chain links TRBV6-1 with TRBJ1-2; the D gene is possibly TRBD1 (5 bases). The germline V and J ends were trimmed by 8 bases and 4 bases, with 5 bases remaining between them. The CDR3 is made up of 10 amino acids. Germline assignment: CDR1 MNHNS and CDR2 SASEGT. In DNA form, the CDR3 reads TGTGCCAGCGGGGCCTATGGCTACACCTTC. It encodes CASGAYGYTF.

J is TRBJ2-7 and V is TRBV19; the D gene could be TRBD1 or TRBD2 (5 bases each). CDR1 LNHDA and CDR2 SQIVND come from the germline V gene (reference sequence). The CDR3 contains 14 residues. The V end lost 5 bases, the J end lost 3 bases, and 14 bases lay between the germline ends. The CDR3 spells CASSRGPQYYEQYF. In DNA form, the CDR3 reads TGTGCCAGTAGTCGGGGCCCACAGTACTACGAGCAGTACTTC.

This chain connects TRBV25-1 to TRBJ1-1; D perhaps matches TRBD1 (5 bases). The V gene lost 0 bases and the J gene lost 1 base, with 18 bases spanning the gap. The germline V gene has CDR1 MGHDK and CDR2 SYGVNS. CDR3 length equals 18 residues. For the CDR3, the DNA is TGTGCCAGCAGTGAATATTATGCCCACGGGGGACCGAACACTGAAGCTTTCTTT. Amino acid sequence: CASSEYYAHGGPNTEAFF.

The chain recombines TRBV29-1 with TRBJ1-4, with 7 positions matching TRBD1. This CDR3 is 14 amino acids long. J lost 1 base, V lost 6 bases, and 5 bases had no gene match. The V gene's germline CDR1 is SQVTM and CDR2 ANQGSEA. The CDR3 loop reads CSVETGVTNEKLFF. CDR3 nucleotide sequence: TGCAGCGTAGAAACAGGGGTAACTAATGAAAAACTGTTTTTT.

As regards this clone: Within the sample, other DNA sequences also encode this same CDR3. This chain uses TRBV6-5 with TRBJ1-2; 9 positions agree with TRBD1. V trimming: 2 bases; J trimming: 7 bases; junction bases outside the gene matches: 2. This CDR3 is 13 amino acids long. Looked up from germline, CDR1 is MNHEY and CDR2 is SVGAGI. CDR3 nucleotide sequence: TGTGCCAGCAGTTACACAGGGGGCGGTGGCTACACCTTC. Protein product: CASSYTGGGGYTF.

The chain joins TRBV4-1 to TRBJ1-3, with a weak D call TRBD1 (6 bases). The CDR3 contains 16 residues. The V gene lost 2 bases and the J gene lost 0 bases, with 11 bases spanning the gap. Germline V lookup: CDR1 MGHRA, CDR2 YSYEKL. This CDR3 is CASSQLTGSSGNTIYF. CDR3 coding DNA: TGCGCCAGCAGCCAACTCACAGGGAGCTCTGGAAACACCATATATTTT.

This chain uses TRBV19 with TRBJ1-1, with D uncertain. Deletions cut 4 bases from V and 4 bases from J, with 19 bases between. This CDR3 is built from 16 residues. From germline, CDR1 is LNHDA and CDR2 SQIVND (reference sequence). In nucleotides, the CDR3 is TGTGCCAGTAGTAACTCCCCGAATTCGGACGGCACTGAAGCTTTCTTT. Translated, it gives CASSNSPNSDGTEAFF.

V and J are TRBV4-3 and TRBJ2-5; D may correspond to TRBD1 or TRBD2 (5 bases each). Germline CDR1 reads LGHNA; CDR2 reads YSLEER. This CDR3 has 16 residues. V was pared by 1 base and J by 2 bases, with 14 bases between. DNA of the CDR3: TGCGCCAGCAGCCAAGCGCGTAGGGGACCTCAAGAGACCCAGTACTTC. Encoded protein: CASSQARRGPQETQYF.

This clone was seen only once. This chain connects TRBV5-4 to TRBJ2-1; D is perhaps TRBD1 (5 bases). Germline lookup yields CDR1 SGHNT and CDR2 YYREEE (reference sequence). This CDR3 is 12 amino acids long. Trimming stripped 4 bases from V and 8 bases from J, with 10 bases between. The CDR3 sequence: CASSAGWDEQFF. CDR3 bases: TGTGCCAGCAGCGCAGGGTGGGATGAGCAGTTCTTC.

The V and J genes are TRBV19 and TRBJ1-1; D is unresolved. Per germline, CDR1 LNHDA and CDR2 SQIVND (reference sequence). Trimming shortened V by 3 bases and J by 8 bases, and 10 bases separated the two germline ends. The length of the CDR3 is 12 residues. The CDR3 protein is CASSMAPSEAFF. The CDR3 coding sequence is TGTGCCAGTAGTATGGCCCCTTCCGAAGCTTTCTTT.

This chain joins TRBV7-9 and TRBJ1-1; maybe TRBD1 (6 bases). The V gene's germline CDR1 is SEHNR and CDR2 FQNEAQ (reference sequence). The CDR3 contains 15 residues. V was pared by 2 bases and J by 1 base, with 11 bases between. CDR3 coding DNA: TGTGCCAGCAGCTTACTTGAGGGGGGGAACACTGAAGCTTTCTTT. The encoded protein is CASSLLEGGNTEAFF.

CDR3 amino acids: CASSQGARGGPYEQYF. CDR3 sequence (DNA): TGCGCCAGCAGCCAAGGGGCCAGGGGGGGACCCTACGAGCAGTACTTC. The chain employs TRBV4-3 and TRBJ2-7; D might be TRBD1 or TRBD2, each matching 7 bases. The CDR3 length is 16 residues. The V and J ends lost 1 base and 2 bases respectively, with 15 bases between them. CDR1 LGHNA and CDR2 YSLEER come from the germline V gene.

In this sample, this clone turned up once. V and J are TRBV10-3 and TRBJ1-1; the D gene is possibly TRBD1 (5 bases). CDR1 is ENHRY and CDR2 is SYGVKD in the germline V gene. The V and J ends lost 10 bases and 3 bases respectively, with 15 bases between them. This CDR3 comprises 13 residues. The CDR3 protein is CATAPRGDTEAFF. The CDR3 DNA reads as TGTGCCACTGCCCCAAGGGGCGACACTGAAGCTTTCTTT.

The chain employs TRBV19 and TRBJ2-7; TRBD1 aligns across 7 bases. The length of the CDR3 is 14 residues. Germline-derived CDR1 and CDR2 are LNHDA and SQIVND (reference sequence). Trimming took 5 bases from V and 2 from J; bases not matched to a gene: 6. CDR3: CASSYRGPTYEQYF. DNA of the CDR3: TGTGCCAGTAGTTACAGGGGCCCCACCTACGAGCAGTACTTC.

The V call is TRBV4-1, the J call TRBJ1-5; 10 bases are a match to TRBD1. The CDR3 extends over 14 amino acids. Germline V gene lookup returns CDR1 MGHRA and CDR2 YSYEKL. After removal of 5 bases from V and 11 bases from J, the junction contained 9 bases not matched to a gene. The CDR3 loop is CASSYGTGEVAQHF. For the CDR3, the DNA is TGCGCCAGCAGCTACGGGACAGGGGAAGTAGCCCAGCATTTT.

The genes are TRBV13 and TRBJ1-2, with 7 bases matching TRBD1. Germline V gene sequence: CDR1 PRHDT, CDR2 FYEKMQ (reference sequence). V gave up 2 bases and J gave up 6 bases; unmatched junction bases: 6. The CDR3 spans 14 residues. In DNA form, the CDR3 reads TGTGCCAGCAGCTTAAGGATGACAGGGAATGGCTACACCTTC. Its translation: CASSLRMTGNGYTF.

The rearrangement links TRBV10-3 to TRBJ2-1, with D possibly being TRBD1 (6 bases). This CDR3 spans 18 amino acids. V was trimmed by 3 bases and J by 4 bases, leaving 22 bases between them. Germline V gene sequence: CDR1 ENHRY, CDR2 SYGVKD. CDR3 region: CAISDSPPQGTPYNEQFF. The CDR3 DNA is TGTGCCATCAGTGACTCACCCCCCCAGGGGACCCCATACAATGAGCAGTTCTTC.

The rearrangement joins TRBV13 to TRBJ2-4; tentative D call: TRBD2 (6 bases). This CDR3 has 14 residues. The V gene lost 5 bases and the J gene lost 0 bases, with 8 bases spanning the gap. Germline V gene sequence: CDR1 PRHDT, CDR2 FYEKMQ (reference sequence). The CDR3 loop is CASSAGLAKNIQYF. CDR3 bases: TGTGCCAGCAGCGCGGGACTAGCCAAAAACATTCAGTACTTC.